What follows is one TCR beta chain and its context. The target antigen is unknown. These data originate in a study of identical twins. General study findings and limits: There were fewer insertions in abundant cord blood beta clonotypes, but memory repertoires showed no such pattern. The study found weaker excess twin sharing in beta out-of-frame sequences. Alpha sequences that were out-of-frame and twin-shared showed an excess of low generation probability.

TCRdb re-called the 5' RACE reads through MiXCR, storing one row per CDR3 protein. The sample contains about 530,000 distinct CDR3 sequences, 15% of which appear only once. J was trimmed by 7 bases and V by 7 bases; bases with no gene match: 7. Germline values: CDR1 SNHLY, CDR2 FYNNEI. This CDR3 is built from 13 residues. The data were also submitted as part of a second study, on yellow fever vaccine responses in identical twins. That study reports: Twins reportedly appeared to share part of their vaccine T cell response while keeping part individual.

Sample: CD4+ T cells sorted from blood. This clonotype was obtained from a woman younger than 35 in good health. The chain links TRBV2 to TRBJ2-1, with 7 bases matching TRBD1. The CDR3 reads CASKDRRENEQFF. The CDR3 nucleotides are TGTGCCAGCAAGGACAGGAGAGAAAATGAGCAGTTCTTC.